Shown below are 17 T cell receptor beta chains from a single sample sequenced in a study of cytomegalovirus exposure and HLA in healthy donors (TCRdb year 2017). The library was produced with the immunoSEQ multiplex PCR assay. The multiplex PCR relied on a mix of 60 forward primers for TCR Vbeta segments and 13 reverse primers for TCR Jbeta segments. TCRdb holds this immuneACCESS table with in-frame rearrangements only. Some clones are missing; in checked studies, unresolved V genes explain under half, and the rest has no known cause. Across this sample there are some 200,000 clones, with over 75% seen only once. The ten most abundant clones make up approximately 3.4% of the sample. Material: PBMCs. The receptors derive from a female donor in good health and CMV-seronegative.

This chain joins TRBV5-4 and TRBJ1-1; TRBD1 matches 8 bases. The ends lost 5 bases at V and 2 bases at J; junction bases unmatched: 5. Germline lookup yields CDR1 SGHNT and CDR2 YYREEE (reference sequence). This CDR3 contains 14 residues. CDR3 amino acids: CASRSGQANTEAFF. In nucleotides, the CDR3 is TGTGCCAGCAGATCGGGACAGGCAAACACTGAAGCTTTCTTT.

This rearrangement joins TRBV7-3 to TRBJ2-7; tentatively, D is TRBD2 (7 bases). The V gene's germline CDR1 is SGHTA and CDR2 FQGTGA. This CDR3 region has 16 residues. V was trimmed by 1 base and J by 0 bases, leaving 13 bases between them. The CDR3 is CASSLMGGARSYEQYF. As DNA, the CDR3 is TGTGCCAGCAGCTTAATGGGGGGGGCCCGCTCCTACGAGCAGTACTTC.

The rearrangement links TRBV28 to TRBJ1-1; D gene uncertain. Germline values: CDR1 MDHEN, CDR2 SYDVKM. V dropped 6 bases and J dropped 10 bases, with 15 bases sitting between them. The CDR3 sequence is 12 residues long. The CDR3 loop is CASSNPRGGAFF. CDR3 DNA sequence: TGTGCCAGCAGCAACCCGCGGGGAGGAGCTTTCTTT.

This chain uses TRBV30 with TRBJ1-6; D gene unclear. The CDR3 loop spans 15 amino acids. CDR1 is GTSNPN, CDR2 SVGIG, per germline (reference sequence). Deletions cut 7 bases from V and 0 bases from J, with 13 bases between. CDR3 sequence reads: CAFRQSSSYNSPLHF. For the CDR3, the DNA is TGTGCCTTCAGGCAGTCGAGCTCCTATAATTCACCCCTCCACTTT.

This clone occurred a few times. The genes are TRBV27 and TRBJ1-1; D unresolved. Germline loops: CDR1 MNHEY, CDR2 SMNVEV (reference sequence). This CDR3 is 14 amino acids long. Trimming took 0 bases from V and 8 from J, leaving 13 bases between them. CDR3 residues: CASSLSSGHGEAFF. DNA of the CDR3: TGTGCCAGCAGTTTATCGTCAGGTCACGGAGAAGCTTTCTTT.

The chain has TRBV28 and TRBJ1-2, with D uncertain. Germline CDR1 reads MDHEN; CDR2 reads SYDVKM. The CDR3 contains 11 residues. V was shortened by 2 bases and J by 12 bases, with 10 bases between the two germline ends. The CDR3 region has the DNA TGTGCCAGCAGTTTAGAGGGCCGAGACACCTTC. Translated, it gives CASSLEGRDTF.

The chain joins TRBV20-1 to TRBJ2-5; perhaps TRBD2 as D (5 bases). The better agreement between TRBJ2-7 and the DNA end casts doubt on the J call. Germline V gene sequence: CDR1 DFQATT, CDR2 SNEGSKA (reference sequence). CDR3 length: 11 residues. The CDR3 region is CSARGGSEQYF. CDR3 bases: TGCAGTGCTAGAGGAGGGAGCGAGCAGTACTTC.

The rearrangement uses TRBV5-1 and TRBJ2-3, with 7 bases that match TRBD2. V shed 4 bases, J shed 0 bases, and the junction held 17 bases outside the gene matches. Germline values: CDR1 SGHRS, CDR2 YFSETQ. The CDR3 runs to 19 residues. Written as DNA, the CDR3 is TGCGCCAGCAGCCACGAATCACCGGGACTACAGAAGAGCACAGATACGCAGTATTTT. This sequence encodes CASSHESPGLQKSTDTQYF.

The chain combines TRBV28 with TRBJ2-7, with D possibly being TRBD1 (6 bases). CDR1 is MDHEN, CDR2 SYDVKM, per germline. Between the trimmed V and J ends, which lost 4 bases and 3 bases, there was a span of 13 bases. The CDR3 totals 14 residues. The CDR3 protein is CASSSRQANYEQYF. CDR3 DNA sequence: TGTGCCAGCAGTTCCCGACAGGCTAACTACGAGCAGTACTTC.

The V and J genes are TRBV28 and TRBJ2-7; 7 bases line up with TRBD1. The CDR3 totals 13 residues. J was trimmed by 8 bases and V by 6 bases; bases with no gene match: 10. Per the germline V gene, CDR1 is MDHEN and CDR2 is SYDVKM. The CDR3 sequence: CASSSGQLLQQYF. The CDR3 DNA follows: TGTGCCAGCAGCTCGGGACAGCTCCTCCAGCAGTACTTC.

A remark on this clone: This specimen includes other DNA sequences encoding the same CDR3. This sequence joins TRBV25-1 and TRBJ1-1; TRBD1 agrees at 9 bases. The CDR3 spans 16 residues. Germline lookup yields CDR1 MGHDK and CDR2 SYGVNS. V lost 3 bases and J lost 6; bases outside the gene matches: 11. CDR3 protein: CASSEGTGRGRAEAFF. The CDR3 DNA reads TGTGCCAGCAGTGAGGGGACAGGGAGAGGCCGCGCTGAAGCTTTCTTT.

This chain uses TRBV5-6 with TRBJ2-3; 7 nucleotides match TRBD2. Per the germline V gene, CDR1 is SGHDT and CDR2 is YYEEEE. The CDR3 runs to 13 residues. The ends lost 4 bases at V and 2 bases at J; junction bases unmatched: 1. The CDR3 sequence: CASSGDYTDTQYF. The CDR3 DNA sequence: TGTGCCAGCAGCGGGGACTACACAGATACGCAGTATTTT.

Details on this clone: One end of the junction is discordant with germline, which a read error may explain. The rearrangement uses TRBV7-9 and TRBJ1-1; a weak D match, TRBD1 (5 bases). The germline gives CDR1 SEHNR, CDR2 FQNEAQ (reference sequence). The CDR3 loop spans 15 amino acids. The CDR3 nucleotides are TGTTCCAGCAGCTTAAGGGGACTGCTGAACACTGAAGCTTTCTTT. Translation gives CSSSLRGLLNTEAFF.

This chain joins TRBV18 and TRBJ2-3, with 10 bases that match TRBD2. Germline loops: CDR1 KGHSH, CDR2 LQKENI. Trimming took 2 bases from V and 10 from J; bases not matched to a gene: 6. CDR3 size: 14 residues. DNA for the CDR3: TGTGCCAGCTCACCAAGCGGGGGGGCCCGGGCGCAGTATTTT. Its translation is CASSPSGGARAQYF.

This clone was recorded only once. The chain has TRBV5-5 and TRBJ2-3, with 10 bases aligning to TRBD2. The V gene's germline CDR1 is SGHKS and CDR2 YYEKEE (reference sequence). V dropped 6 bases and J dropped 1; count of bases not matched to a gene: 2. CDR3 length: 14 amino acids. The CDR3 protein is CASIAGGGTDTQYF. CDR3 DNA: TGTGCCAGCATAGCGGGGGGAGGCACAGATACGCAGTATTTT.

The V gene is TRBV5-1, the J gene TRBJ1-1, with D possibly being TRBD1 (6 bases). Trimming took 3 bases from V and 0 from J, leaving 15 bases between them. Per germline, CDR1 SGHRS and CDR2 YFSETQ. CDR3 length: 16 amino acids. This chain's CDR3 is CASSYVTGRMNTEAFF. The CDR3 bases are TGCGCCAGCAGCTACGTGACAGGACGTATGAACACTGAAGCTTTCTTT.

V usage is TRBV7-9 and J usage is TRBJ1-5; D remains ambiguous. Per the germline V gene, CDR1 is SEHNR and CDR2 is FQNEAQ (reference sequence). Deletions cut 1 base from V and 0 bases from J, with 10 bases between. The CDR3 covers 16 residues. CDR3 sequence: CASSLGPENSNQPQHF. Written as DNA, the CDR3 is TGTGCCAGCAGCTTAGGTCCGGAGAATAGCAATCAGCCCCAGCATTTT.